These T cell receptor beta chains were read from a single sample in a study of T cell responses to AZD1222 COVID-19 vaccine. Only in-frame clones appear in the TCRdb table, and some are missing; sequencing was by immunoSEQ multiplex PCR. This sample has just over 150,000 clones; approximately 90% occur once, and the top ten carry less than 2%. The sample was peripheral blood, taken on day 0 of AZD1222 vaccination. Source of these receptors: an adult in good health. The CDR3 runs from the conserved cysteine through the conserved F or W. The D gene is left open where the match is weak. For some rows the clone size is stated as once, few or many, or as a class when expanded; others skip it.

v_call: TRBV28; d_call: NA; clone_size: NA; j_call: TRBJ1-5; cdr3_aa: CASLGQSRGNQPQHF; cdr3_nt: TGTGCCAGCCTCGGCCAGTCCCGTGGCAATCAGCCCCAGCATTTT
v_call: TRBV27; d_call: TRBD2; clone_size: NA; j_call: TRBJ2-1; cdr3_aa: CASMGGSYNEQFF; cdr3_nt: TGTGCCAGCATGGGGGGGAGCTACAATGAGCAGTTCTTC
v_call: TRBV5-8; d_call: TRBD1; clone_size: NA; j_call: TRBJ1-5; cdr3_aa: CASSSGQNSNQPQHF; cdr3_nt: TGTGCCAGCAGCTCGGGACAGAATAGCAATCAGCCCCAGCATTTT
v_call: TRBV6-2/TRBV6-3; d_call: TRBD2; clone_size: NA; j_call: TRBJ2-3; cdr3_aa: CASSYGGLAGVADTQYF; cdr3_nt: TGTGCCAGCAGTTACGGAGGTCTAGCGGGAGTTGCAGATACGCAGTATTTT
v_call: TRBV27; d_call: NA; clone_size: NA; j_call: TRBJ1-5; cdr3_aa: CASSPAGSGQPQHF; cdr3_nt: TGTGCCAGCAGTCCTGCAGGGTCAGGTCAGCCCCAGCATTTT
v_call: TRBV5-6; d_call: NA; clone_size: NA; j_call: TRBJ2-7; cdr3_aa: CASSLASGEQYF; cdr3_nt: TGTGCCAGCAGCTTGGCCTCGGGCGAGCAGTACTTC
v_call: TRBV28; d_call: TRBD1; clone_size: NA; j_call: TRBJ2-7; cdr3_aa: CAHKPTGNYEQYF; cdr3_nt: TGTGCCCACAAACCGACAGGGAACTACGAGCAGTACTTC
v_call: TRBV6-2/TRBV6-3; d_call: NA; clone_size: NA; j_call: TRBJ2-4; cdr3_aa: CASSYDKGAKNIQYF; cdr3_nt: TGTGCCAGCAGTTACGATAAGGGGGCCAAAAACATTCAGTACTTC
v_call: TRBV2; d_call: TRBD1; clone_size: NA; j_call: TRBJ1-2; cdr3_aa: CASSVRDRIENYGYTF; cdr3_nt: TGTGCCAGCAGTGTACGGGACAGAATAGAAAACTATGGCTACACCTTC
v_call: TRBV15; d_call: TRBD1; clone_size: NA; j_call: TRBJ2-1; cdr3_aa: CATSRETGGAYNEQFF; cdr3_nt: TGTGCCACCAGCAGAGAGACAGGGGGGGCCTACAATGAGCAGTTCTTC
v_call: TRBV7-3; d_call: NA; clone_size: NA; j_call: TRBJ1-2; cdr3_aa: CASSLNSGSRNGYTF; cdr3_nt: TGTGCCAGCAGCTTAAACTCAGGGTCGAGGAATGGCTACACCTTC
v_call: TRBV28; d_call: TRBD1; clone_size: NA; j_call: TRBJ2-7; cdr3_aa: CASPPTGQGAYEQYF; cdr3_nt: TGTGCCAGCCCTCCGACGGGACAGGGGGCTTACGAGCAGTACTTC
v_call: TRBV19; d_call: NA; clone_size: NA; j_call: TRBJ1-5; cdr3_aa: CASSILSGNQPQHF; cdr3_nt: TGTGCCAGTAGTATTTTGAGTGGCAATCAGCCCCAGCATTTT
v_call: TRBV12-3/TRBV12-4; d_call: NA; clone_size: NA; j_call: TRBJ1-2; cdr3_aa: CASSLGTAGGYTF; cdr3_nt: TGTGCCAGCAGTTTAGGGACAGCGGGCGGCTACACCTTC
v_call: TRBV18; d_call: NA; clone_size: NA; j_call: TRBJ2-5; cdr3_aa: CASSPSEETQYF; cdr3_nt: TGTGCCAGCTCACCTTCCGAAGAGACCCAGTACTTC
v_call: TRBV28; d_call: NA; clone_size: few; j_call: TRBJ2-7; cdr3_aa: CASSRPGLQYEQYF; cdr3_nt: TGTGCCAGCAGCCGACCGGGACTTCAGTACGAGCAGTACTTC
v_call: TRBV19; d_call: NA; clone_size: NA; j_call: TRBJ1-5; cdr3_aa: CASIPEVGGTNQPQHF; cdr3_nt: TGTGCCAGTATCCCCGAAGTGGGGGGCACCAATCAGCCCCAGCATTTT
v_call: TRBV5-1; d_call: NA; clone_size: NA; j_call: TRBJ2-3; cdr3_aa: CASSFRGTDTQYF; cdr3_nt: TGCGCCAGCAGCTTCAGAGGCACAGATACGCAGTATTTT
v_call: TRBV2; d_call: NA; clone_size: NA; j_call: TRBJ1-2; cdr3_aa: CASSATDNYGYTF; cdr3_nt: TGTGCCAGCAGTGCGACAGATAACTATGGCTACACCTTC
v_call: TRBV28; d_call: NA; clone_size: NA; j_call: TRBJ2-2; cdr3_aa: CASSLRGVTGELFF; cdr3_nt: TGTGCCAGCAGTTTAAGGGGAGTCACCGGGGAGCTGTTTTTT
v_call: TRBV27; d_call: TRBD2; clone_size: once; j_call: TRBJ2-7; cdr3_aa: CASSLGTSGIPPLLIYEQYF; cdr3_nt: TGTGCCAGCAGTTTAGGGACTAGCGGGATCCCGCCCTTGTTAATCTACGAGCAGTACTTC
v_call: TRBV19; d_call: TRBD1; clone_size: NA; j_call: TRBJ1-2; cdr3_aa: CASSPRGQGGYGYTF; cdr3_nt: TGTGCCAGCTCCCCCCGGGGACAGGGTGGCTATGGCTACACCTTC
v_call: TRBV25-1; d_call: NA; clone_size: NA; j_call: TRBJ2-1; cdr3_aa: CASSESSGTRRGEQFF; cdr3_nt: TGTGCCAGCAGTGAATCCTCCGGGACACGGAGGGGTGAGCAGTTCTTC
v_call: TRBV19; d_call: NA; clone_size: few; j_call: TRBJ1-1; cdr3_aa: CASRWTENTEAFF; cdr3_nt: TGTGCCAGTAGATGGACGGAGAACACTGAAGCTTTCTTT
v_call: TRBV28; d_call: NA; clone_size: NA; j_call: TRBJ1-6; cdr3_aa: CASNSPDSSNSPLHF; cdr3_nt: TGTGCCAGCAACTCACCGGACAGCTCCAATTCACCCCTCCACTTT
v_call: TRBV5-1; d_call: NA; clone_size: NA; j_call: TRBJ2-1; cdr3_aa: CASSLDSGIEQFF; cdr3_nt: TGCGCCAGCAGCTTGGATTCTGGGATCGAGCAGTTCTTC
v_call: TRBV19; d_call: NA; clone_size: NA; j_call: TRBJ1-5; cdr3_aa: CASNLKDGSNQPQHF; cdr3_nt: TGTGCCAGTAATTTAAAGGACGGTAGCAATCAGCCCCAGCATTTT
v_call: TRBV7-8; d_call: NA; clone_size: NA; j_call: TRBJ1-5; cdr3_aa: CASSITGSSNQPQHF; cdr3_nt: TGTGCCAGCAGCATAACAGGGAGTAGCAATCAGCCCCAGCATTTT
v_call: TRBV12-3/TRBV12-4; d_call: NA; clone_size: once; j_call: TRBJ1-1; cdr3_aa: CASTAGAGEAFF; cdr3_nt: TGTGCCAGCACCGCAGGTGCAGGTGAAGCTTTCTTT
v_call: TRBV6-2/TRBV6-3; d_call: NA; clone_size: NA; j_call: TRBJ2-5; cdr3_aa: CASSYGDVRETQYF; cdr3_nt: TGTGCCAGCAGTTACGGGGATGTAAGGGAGACCCAGTACTTC
v_call: TRBV7-2; d_call: TRBD2; clone_size: NA; j_call: TRBJ2-5; cdr3_aa: CASSFLAGGGETQYF; cdr3_nt: TGTGCCAGCAGCTTCTTAGCGGGAGGAGGGGAGACCCAGTACTTC
v_call: TRBV28; d_call: TRBD1; clone_size: NA; j_call: TRBJ1-5; cdr3_aa: CASSPDRGQQPQHF; cdr3_nt: TGTGCCAGCAGCCCTGACAGGGGACAGCAGCCCCAGCATTTT
v_call: TRBV27; d_call: TRBD1; clone_size: NA; j_call: TRBJ1-6; cdr3_aa: CASRFGTENSPLHF; cdr3_nt: TGTGCCAGCAGATTTGGGACAGAAAATTCACCCCTCCACTTT
v_call: TRBV6-4; d_call: TRBD1; clone_size: medium-sized; j_call: TRBJ2-3; cdr3_aa: CASSETGGTDTQYF; cdr3_nt: TGTGCCAGCAGTGAGACAGGGGGCACAGATACGCAGTATTTT
v_call: TRBV7-9; d_call: NA; clone_size: NA; j_call: TRBJ1-2; cdr3_aa: CASSSNRINYGYTF; cdr3_nt: TGTGCCAGCAGCAGTAACAGGATTAACTATGGCTACACCTTC
v_call: TRBV6-5; d_call: TRBD1; clone_size: many; j_call: TRBJ2-1; cdr3_aa: CASSYGTAYNEQFF; cdr3_nt: TGTGCCAGCAGTTACGGGACAGCATACAATGAGCAGTTCTTC
v_call: TRBV4-1; d_call: NA; clone_size: once; j_call: TRBJ2-7; cdr3_aa: CASSQEGSYYEQYF; cdr3_nt: TGCGCCAGCAGCCAAGAGGGCAGTTACTACGAGCAGTACTTC